This is a list of T cell receptor beta chains from one sample in a study of CD8 T cells in ankylosing spondylitis. TCRdb reanalysed the 5' RACE reads using MiXCR and keeps one entry per CDR3 protein. The table shows fewer than 750,000 distinct CDR3 sequences, with around 20% occurring only once. The material sequenced was blood, either unsorted or a sorted T cell fraction (not recorded which). These receptors were collected from a male donor with ankylosing spondylitis. Each CDR3 is given with its conserved first and last residue. The D gene is left open where the match is weak.

D: .
V: TRBV6-1
CDR3: CASTVQGTGELFF

D: .
V: TRBV12-3/TRBV12-4
CDR3: CASSLGGIEQYF

D: TRBD1
V: TRBV15
CDR3: CATSSGPGQGANEQFF

D: .
V: TRBV19
CDR3: CASSPWQGNYEQFF

D: TRBD2
V: TRBV7-2
CDR3: CASSSIAGTYEQYF

D: TRBD1
V: TRBV5-8
CDR3: CASRHRQGIMNTEAFF

D: TRBD1
V: TRBV12-3/TRBV12-4
CDR3: CASSSDRALDTQYF

D: TRBD1
V: TRBV27
CDR3: CASSRSLGTGFQPQHF

D: TRBD2
V: TRBV7-2
CDR3: CASSFGLAGITVETQYF

D: .
V: TRBV20-1
CDR3: CSARDGGGLNTGELFF

D: .
V: TRBV5-1
CDR3: CASSSGGYLNEQFF

D: TRBD2
V: TRBV7-2
CDR3: CASSLARLYTTSGDKSDTQYF

D: .
V: TRBV29-1
CDR3: CSVPGGGNTEAFF

D: .
V: TRBV7-9
CDR3: CASSPGTSEKLFF

D: TRBD1
V: TRBV5-1
CDR3: CASSSTGTVSKNTGELFF

D: .
V: TRBV6-5
CDR3: CASSYWAVQGSNQPQHF

D: .
V: TRBV3-1
CDR3: CASSTTLGGGAGDTQYF

D: .
V: TRBV5-1
CDR3: CASSLDGGYNEQFF

D: TRBD1
V: TRBV29-1
CDR3: CSVPMTGVTEAFF

D: .
V: TRBV12-3/TRBV12-4
CDR3: CASSLQGAGYGYTF

D: .
V: TRBV4-2
CDR3: CASSQVGTAKLNTEAFF

D: .
V: TRBV7-9
CDR3: CASSRGGGPRTDTQYF

D: TRBD1
V: TRBV24-1
CDR3: CATSDWGQPLANTGELFF

D: TRBD2
V: TRBV28
CDR3: CASSESGSGRNIQYF

D: TRBD1
V: TRBV20-1
CDR3: CSARSQGALNYGYTF

D: .
V: TRBV12-3/TRBV12-4
CDR3: CASRKTVEQYF

D: TRBD1
V: TRBV4-3
CDR3: CASSQEWDRANYGYTF

D: .
V: TRBV12-5
CDR3: CASGLWQSLNYGYTF

D: .
V: TRBV7-9
CDR3: CASSFSEDTQYF

D: .
V: TRBV11-2
CDR3: CASSLIVNEQFF

D: .
V: TRBV20-1
CDR3: CSASAPGPNSPLHF

D: TRBD2
V: TRBV5-1
CDR3: CASSLVGSGADTQYF

D: .
V: TRBV12-5
CDR3: CASGSREGDYEQYF

D: .
V: TRBV5-5
CDR3: CASSPPVGTSYEKLFF

D: TRBD1
V: TRBV5-1
CDR3: CASSRRTGGLYDNEQFF

D: .
V: TRBV7-2
CDR3: CASSLAAGRHEKLFF

D: .
V: TRBV14
CDR3: CASSHLPGTEQYF

D: TRBD2
V: TRBV27
CDR3: CASSSVAGRELFF

D: .
V: TRBV6-6
CDR3: CASSGEIYNEQFF

D: .
V: TRBV11-2
CDR3: CASSQELTGALANYGYTF

D: .
V: TRBV5-4
CDR3: CASSKPGTNYNEQFF